Each of the 31 T cell receptor beta chains below was sequenced from the same sample in a study of cytomegalovirus exposure and HLA in healthy donors. The PCR used 60 Vbeta and 13 Jbeta primers. Clones were read by immunoSEQ multiplex PCR, and TCRdb kept only the in-frame ones, dropping some. Of over 90,000 clones in the sample, 65% to 85% were seen once. Input material: PBMCs. The receptor set was obtained from a female donor in good health and CMV-seropositive.

This clone has just a few counts. This chain joins TRBV28 and TRBJ1-4, with D possibly matching TRBD1 (6 bases). In germline, CDR1 is MDHEN, CDR2 SYDVKM. This CDR3 spans 13 amino acids. V lost 6 bases and J 5 bases, leaving 10 bases between the germline ends. This CDR3 reads CASRAQGNEKLFF. DNA of the CDR3: TGTGCCAGCAGGGCCCAGGGGAATGAAAAACTGTTTTTT.

This clone was seen just once. V usage is TRBV10-3 and J usage is TRBJ1-1; D is unresolved. The ends were cut back, 3 bases at V and 5 bases at J, with 19 bases in the middle. Germline V gives CDR1 ENHRY, CDR2 SYGVKD. The CDR3 is made up of 16 amino acids. CDR3 in DNA: TGTGCCATCAGTGATCCGGGCGGGGAAGGGAGTACTGAAGCTTTCTTT. It yields the protein CAISDPGGEGSTEAFF.

The CDR3 DNA sequence: TGTGCCAGCAGCTTGCCAGGGGGCGGGGTGAACACTGAAGCTTTCTTT. Its protein is CASSLPGGGVNTEAFF. The rearrangement joins TRBV7-6 to TRBJ1-1, with 8 bases identical to TRBD1. J lost 0 bases, V lost 3 bases, and 6 bases had no gene match. Per germline, CDR1 SGHVS and CDR2 FNYEAQ. The CDR3 length is 16 residues.

This clone was seen a handful of times. This chain uses TRBV6-5 with TRBJ1-4; a weak D match, TRBD1 (5 bases). Germline assignment: CDR1 MNHEY and CDR2 SVGAGI. V was pared by 6 bases and J by 5 bases, with 16 bases between. The CDR3 runs 15 residues. CDR3 protein: CASSYGGGVNEKLFF. In nucleotides, the CDR3 is TGTGCCAGCAGCTACGGAGGAGGGGTCAATGAAAAACTGTTTTTT.

The V call is TRBV11-2, the J call TRBJ2-3; D call uncertain. CDR3 size: 15 residues. Germline values: CDR1 SGHAT, CDR2 FQNNGV. The V and J ends lost 2 bases and 0 bases respectively, with 9 bases between them. The CDR3 bases are TGTGCCAGCAGCTTAAACAGCCTTAGCACAGATACGCAGTATTTT. Translated, it gives CASSLNSLSTDTQYF.

This clone appeared once. The chain has TRBV30 and TRBJ2-3, with 9 bases aligning to TRBD2. This CDR3 has 14 amino acids. CDR1 is GTSNPN, CDR2 SVGIG, per germline (reference sequence). V shed 4 bases and J 1 base; nucleotides not matched to a gene: 3. The CDR3: CAWKQRGGTDTQYF. CDR3 sequence (DNA): TGTGCCTGGAAGCAGCGGGGGGGCACAGATACGCAGTATTTT. Full variable domain (outside the CDR3, taken from reference TRBV30 and TRBJ2-3): SQTIHQWPATLVQPVGSPLSLECTVEGTSNPNLYWYRQAAGRGLQLLFYSVGIGQISSEVPQNLSASRPQDRQFILSSKKLLLSDSGFYLCAWKQRGGTDTQYFGPGTRLTVL.

Only one count was recorded for this clone. This chain connects TRBV4-1 to TRBJ2-7; TRBD2 might be the D (5 bases). Trimming took off 5 bases at V and 5 bases at J, with 16 bases between the two ends. CDR1 is MGHRA, CDR2 YSYEKL, per germline. The CDR3 has 14 amino acids. CDR3 amino acids: CASSDEGPRDEQYF. Written as DNA, the CDR3 is TGCGCCAGCAGCGATGAGGGCCCTAGAGACGAGCAGTACTTC.

This clone turned up a few times. V is TRBV7-9 and J is TRBJ1-1, with TRBD1 matching over 8 bases. This CDR3 comprises 15 residues. Germline V gene data show CDR1 as SEHNR and CDR2 as FQNEAQ (reference sequence). The junction had 11 bases not matched to a gene; V was cut back by 5 bases and J by 6 bases. CDR3 in DNA: TGTGCCAGCAGCCCTCACGGACAGGGTGGAGCTGAAGCTTTCTTT. Amino acid sequence: CASSPHGQGGAEAFF. The whole variable domain, remainder taken from reference TRBV7-9 and TRBJ1-1, is DTGVSQNPRHKITKRGQNVTFRCDPISEHNRLYWYRQTLGQGPEFLTYFQNEAQLEKSRLLSDRFSAERPKGSFSTLEIQRTEQGDSAMYLCASSPHGQGGAEAFFGQGTRLTVV.

The chain links TRBV13 to TRBJ1-1; 7 bases line up with TRBD1. The junction had 13 bases not matched to a gene; V was cut back by 4 bases and J by 5 bases. Germline CDR1 is PRHDT and CDR2 is FYEKMQ (reference sequence). The CDR3 has 16 residues. Here the CDR3 DNA reads TGTGCCAGCAGCTCCCCCCCGGGACAGTCTAGAACTGAAGCTTTCTTT. This codes for CASSSPPGQSRTEAFF.

The rearrangement uses TRBV4-3 and TRBJ1-2; D unclear. Deletions cut 0 bases from V and 4 bases from J, with 12 bases between. Germline V gene lookup returns CDR1 LGHNA and CDR2 YSLEER. CDR3 size: 15 residues. The CDR3 DNA reads as TGCGCCAGCAGCCAAGACTTCCCGACGGGCTATGGCTACACCTTC. This sequence encodes CASSQDFPTGYGYTF.

V gene TRBV5-1 combines with J gene TRBJ1-3; TRBD1 matches 12 bases. Losses at the gene ends were 5 bases for V and 0 bases for J; bases not matched to a gene: 9. CDR1 SGHRS and CDR2 YFSETQ come from the germline V gene. This CDR3 region has 18 residues. This CDR3 reads CASRAGQGASSSGNTIYF. CDR3 in DNA: TGCGCCAGCAGGGCGGGACAGGGGGCTTCGAGCTCTGGAAACACCATATATTTT.

The rearrangement links TRBV7-8 to TRBJ2-7; D gene uncertain. Germline loops: CDR1 SGHVS, CDR2 FQNEAQ. Trimming cost V 1 base and J 7 bases, with 8 bases left between them. The CDR3 runs to 12 residues. DNA of the CDR3: TGTGCCAGCAGCTTAGATTGGGCGGAGCAGTACTTC. Translating gives CASSLDWAEQYF.

The chain links TRBV4-1 to TRBJ1-1; D call uncertain. CDR1 is MGHRA and CDR2 is YSYEKL in the germline V gene. V was pared by 1 base and J by 0 bases, with 9 bases between. The CDR3 runs 15 residues. The CDR3 loop is CASSQGRTVNTEAFF. Here the CDR3 DNA reads TGCGCCAGCAGCCAAGGGAGGACGGTGAACACTGAAGCTTTCTTT.

The chain uses TRBV6-5 and TRBJ2-1; D may be TRBD2 (6 bases). CDR3 size: 16 residues. V lost 2 bases and J lost 5, with 16 bases in between. Germline V lookup: CDR1 MNHEY, CDR2 SVGAGI. CDR3 coding DNA: TGTGCCAGCAGTTACGGGTCCGGGAGCCCCCACAATGAGCAGTTCTTC. It translates to CASSYGSGSPHNEQFF.

The chain joins TRBV4-1 to TRBJ2-5; 13 nucleotides match TRBD2. CDR3 length: 16 amino acids. V shed 4 bases and J 2 bases; nucleotides not matched to a gene: 4. Germline V gene lookup returns CDR1 MGHRA and CDR2 YSYEKL. This CDR3 reads CASSLRLAGGQETQYF. As DNA, the CDR3 is TGCGCCAGCAGCCTGCGACTAGCGGGGGGACAAGAGACCCAGTACTTC.

This rearrangement joins TRBV6-1 to TRBJ1-1, with D maybe TRBD1 (5 bases). The length of the CDR3 is 13 residues. Deletions cut 7 bases from V and 6 bases from J, with 15 bases between. Germline loops: CDR1 MNHNS, CDR2 SASEGT. CDR3 loop: CASKNQGTAEAFF. In DNA form, the CDR3 reads TGTGCCAGCAAAAATCAGGGAACGGCTGAAGCTTTCTTT.

V is TRBV19 and J is TRBJ2-1, with 8 bases identical to TRBD2. Germline V gives CDR1 LNHDA, CDR2 SQIVND (reference sequence). The junction had 9 bases not matched to a gene; V was cut back by 2 bases and J by 9 bases. The CDR3 covers 15 residues. The CDR3, as DNA: TGTGCCAGTAGTATATCTGCGGCTAGCGGGCGTGAGCAGTTCTTC. It encodes CASSISAASGREQFF.

The genes are TRBV4-3 and TRBJ2-1, with a possible D match to TRBD2 (6 bases). Germline V gene data show CDR1 as LGHNA and CDR2 as YSLEER. The CDR3 consists of 15 residues. V was trimmed by 0 bases and J by 3 bases, leaving 9 bases between them. The CDR3 DNA sequence: TGCGCCAGCAGCCAAGATGCTAGCGACTACAATGAGCAGTTCTTC. This gives the protein CASSQDASDYNEQFF.

In its sample, this clone was seen a few times. In nucleotides, the CDR3 is TGTGCCAGCGGGACAGAACGCTCCTACGAGCAGTACTTC. Its translation is CASGTERSYEQYF. The chain uses TRBV6-5 and TRBJ2-7, with TRBD1 matching over 7 bases. The CDR3 contains 13 residues. Germline CDR1 MNHEY, CDR2 SVGAGI. V gave up 8 bases and J gave up 0 bases; unmatched junction bases: 4.

The chain links TRBV18 to TRBJ2-3; TRBD2 aligns across 12 bases. Per the germline V gene, CDR1 is KGHSH and CDR2 is LQKENI. V gave up 2 bases and J gave up 2 bases; unmatched junction bases: 2. The length of the CDR3 is 16 residues. CDR3 protein: CASSPTSGGNTDTQYF. The CDR3, as DNA: TGTGCCAGCTCACCAACTAGCGGGGGGAACACAGATACGCAGTATTTT.

This clone was picked up a small number of times. V usage is TRBV11-2 and J usage is TRBJ2-5; D may be TRBD2 (7 bases). The CDR3 runs to 14 residues. Trimming stripped 6 bases from V and 7 bases from J, with 18 bases between. CDR1 and CDR2 (germline): SGHAT, FQNNGV. CDR3 residues: CASRMGGRMGTQYF. The CDR3 DNA reads as TGTGCCAGCAGGATGGGGGGGCGGATGGGGACCCAGTACTTC.

The CDR3 nucleotides are TGTGCCAGCAGTAGGGACAGCATCTATGGCTACACCTTC. The encoded protein is CASSRDSIYGYTF. The chain combines TRBV2 with TRBJ1-2, with 7 bases lining up with TRBD1. From germline, CDR1 is SNHLY and CDR2 FYNNEI. The CDR3 loop spans 13 amino acids. The junction had 4 bases not matched to a gene; V was cut back by 5 bases and J by 4 bases.

V usage is TRBV19 and J usage is TRBJ2-7; TRBD2 matches 10 bases. The J segment lost 4 bases and the V segment lost 3 bases, leaving 21 bases of the junction unmatched. The CDR3 spans 20 residues. Germline loops: CDR1 LNHDA, CDR2 SQIVND (reference sequence). CDR3: CASSMVGSGRRRISSYEQYF. DNA of the CDR3: TGTGCCAGTAGTATGGTTGGTAGCGGGAGGCGCCGCATCTCTTCTTACGAGCAGTACTTC.

This chain joins TRBV18 and TRBJ1-4; no definite D call. Germline V gene data show CDR1 as KGHSH and CDR2 as LQKENI. The CDR3 runs 14 residues. The ends were cut back, 3 bases at V and 7 bases at J, with 12 bases in the middle. The CDR3: CASSPTAGTEKLFF. The CDR3, as DNA: TGTGCCAGCTCACCGACCGCAGGTACTGAAAAACTGTTTTTT.

The chain employs TRBV29-1 and TRBJ2-3, with 11 bases fitting TRBD1. The germline V gene has CDR1 SQVTM and CDR2 ANQGSEA. The CDR3 contains 14 residues. Unmatched junction bases numbered 11, after V lost 7 bases and J lost 8 bases. CDR3 region: CSGPGQGGTGTQYF. In DNA form, the CDR3 reads TGCAGCGGGCCGGGACAGGGGGGGACGGGTACGCAGTATTTT.

V is TRBV6-5 and J is TRBJ2-1, with 8 bases identical to TRBD1. V lost 5 bases to trimming and J lost 0 bases; unmatched junction nucleotides: 3. The germline gives CDR1 MNHEY, CDR2 SVGAGI. The CDR3 contains 15 residues. CDR3 DNA: TGTGCCAGCAGTATGGGGACAGGCTCCTACAATGAGCAGTTCTTC. The encoded protein is CASSMGTGSYNEQFF.

The rearrangement uses TRBV9 and TRBJ2-4; 8 positions match TRBD2. The CDR3 is 14 residues long. CDR1 SGDLS and CDR2 YYNGEE come from the germline V gene. V dropped 1 base and J dropped 3; count of bases not matched to a gene: 0. CDR3 residues: CASSVTSGKNIQYF. In DNA, the CDR3 is TGTGCCAGCAGCGTAACTAGCGGCAAAAACATTCAGTACTTC.

The chain recombines TRBV4-2 with TRBJ2-5; 10 positions agree with TRBD1. The CDR3 runs 15 residues. Germline assignment: CDR1 LGHNA and CDR2 YNFKEQ. J gave up 5 bases and V 0 bases, and 3 bases lay outside the gene matches. The CDR3 sequence is CASSQETGGVETQYF. Here the CDR3 DNA reads TGTGCCAGCAGCCAAGAGACAGGGGGCGTTGAGACCCAGTACTTC.

The genes are TRBV18 and TRBJ2-5; tentative D call: TRBD2 (5 bases). The CDR3 loop spans 15 amino acids. Trimming took 3 bases from V and 6 from J, leaving 17 bases between them. Germline V lookup: CDR1 KGHSH, CDR2 LQKENI. The CDR3 sequence is CASSPNRNRGKTQYF. CDR3 nucleotides: TGTGCCAGCTCACCGAATAGAAACCGGGGAAAGACCCAGTACTTC. Variable domain in full (rest from reference TRBV18 and TRBJ2-5): NAGVMQNPRHLVRRRGQEARLRCSPMKGHSHVYWYRQLPEEGLKFMVYLQKENIIDESGMPKERFSAEFPKEGPSILRIQQVVRGDSAAYFCASSPNRNRGKTQYFGPGTRLLVL.

The chain recombines TRBV19 with TRBJ2-7; possible D gene TRBD1, 6 bases. The CDR3 has 13 residues. Germline lookup yields CDR1 LNHDA and CDR2 SQIVND (reference sequence). V lost 5 bases and J 5 bases, leaving 13 bases between the germline ends. CDR3 in DNA: TGTGCCAGTAGTCCTCAGGGGACCGACGAGCAGTACTTC. This gives the protein CASSPQGTDEQYF.

V and J are TRBV7-2 and TRBJ2-7; 9 bases are a match to TRBD2. The CDR3 contains 14 residues. The V gene's germline CDR1 is SGHTA and CDR2 FQGNSA. V gave up 6 bases and J gave up 3 bases; unmatched junction bases: 6. Here the CDR3 reads CASRVTSGLYEQYF. The CDR3 DNA is TGTGCCAGCAGGGTTACTAGCGGGCTCTACGAGCAGTACTTC.